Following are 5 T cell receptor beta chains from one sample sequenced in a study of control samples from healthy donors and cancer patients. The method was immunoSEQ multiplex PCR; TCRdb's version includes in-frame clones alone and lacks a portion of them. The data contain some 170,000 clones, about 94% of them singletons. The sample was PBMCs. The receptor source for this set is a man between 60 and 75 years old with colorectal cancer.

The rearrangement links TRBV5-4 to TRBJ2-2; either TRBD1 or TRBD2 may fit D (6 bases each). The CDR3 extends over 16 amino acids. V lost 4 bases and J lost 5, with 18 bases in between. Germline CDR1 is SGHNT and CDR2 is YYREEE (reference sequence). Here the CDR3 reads CASSVGGRGGTGELFF. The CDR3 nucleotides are TGTGCCAGCAGCGTGGGGGGCAGGGGAGGAACCGGGGAGCTGTTTTTT. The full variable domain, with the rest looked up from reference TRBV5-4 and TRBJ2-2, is ETGVTQSPTHLIKTRGQQVTLRCSSQSGHNTVSWYQQALGQGPQFIFQYYREEENGRGNFPPRFSGLQFPNYSSELNVNALELDDSALYLCASSVGGRGGTGELFFGEGSRLTVL.

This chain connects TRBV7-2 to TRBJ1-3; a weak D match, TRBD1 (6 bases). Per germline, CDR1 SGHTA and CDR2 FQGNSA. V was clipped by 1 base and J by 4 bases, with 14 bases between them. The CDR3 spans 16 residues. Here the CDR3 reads CASSLGPTGTGNTIYF. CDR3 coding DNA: TGTGCCAGCAGCTTAGGCCCCACAGGGACCGGAAACACCATATATTTT.

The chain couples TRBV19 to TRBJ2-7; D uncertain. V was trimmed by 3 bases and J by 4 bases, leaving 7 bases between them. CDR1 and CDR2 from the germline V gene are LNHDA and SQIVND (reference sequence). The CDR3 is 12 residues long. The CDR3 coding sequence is TGTGCCAGTAGTATGACAAGGTACGAGCAGTACTTC. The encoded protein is CASSMTRYEQYF.

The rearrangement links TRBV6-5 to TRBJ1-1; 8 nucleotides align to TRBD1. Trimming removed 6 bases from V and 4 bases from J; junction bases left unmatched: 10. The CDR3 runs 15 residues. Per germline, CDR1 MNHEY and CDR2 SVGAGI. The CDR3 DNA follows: TGTGCCAGCAGCCTCATCAAACAGGGGGGCACTGAAGCTTTCTTT. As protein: CASSLIKQGGTEAFF.

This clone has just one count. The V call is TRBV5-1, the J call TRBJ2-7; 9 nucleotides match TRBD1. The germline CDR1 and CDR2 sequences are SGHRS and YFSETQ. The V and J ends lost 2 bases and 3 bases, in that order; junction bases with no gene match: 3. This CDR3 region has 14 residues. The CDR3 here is CASSLQGQGYEQYF. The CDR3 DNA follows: TGCGCCAGCAGCTTACAGGGACAGGGCTACGAGCAGTACTTC. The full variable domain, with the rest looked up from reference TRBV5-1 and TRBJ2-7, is KAGVTQTPRYLIKTRGQQVTLSCSPISGHRSVSWYQQTPGQGLQFLFEYFSETQRNKGNFPGRFSGRQFSNSRSEMNVSTLELGDSALYLCASSLQGQGYEQYFGPGTRLTVT.